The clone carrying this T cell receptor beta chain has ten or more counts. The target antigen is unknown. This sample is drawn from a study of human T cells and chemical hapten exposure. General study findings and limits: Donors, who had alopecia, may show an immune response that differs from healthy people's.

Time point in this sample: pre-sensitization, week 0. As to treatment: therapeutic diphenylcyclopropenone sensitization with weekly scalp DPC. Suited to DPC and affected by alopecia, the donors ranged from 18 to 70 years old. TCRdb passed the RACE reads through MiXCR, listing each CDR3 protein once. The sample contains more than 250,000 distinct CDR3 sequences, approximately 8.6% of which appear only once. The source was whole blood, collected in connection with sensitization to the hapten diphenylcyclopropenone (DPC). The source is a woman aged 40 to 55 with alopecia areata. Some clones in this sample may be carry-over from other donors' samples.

The CDR3 DNA follows: TGCAGTGCTAGAGTCGGGAACACAGATACGCAGTATTTT. Protein sequence: CSARVGNTDTQYF. The chain links TRBV20-1 to TRBJ2-3; tentatively, D is TRBD2 (5 bases). CDR1 and CDR2 (germline): DFQATT, SNEGSKA (reference sequence). Trimming took off 1 base at V and 2 bases at J, with 7 bases between the two ends. CDR3 length: 13 residues.